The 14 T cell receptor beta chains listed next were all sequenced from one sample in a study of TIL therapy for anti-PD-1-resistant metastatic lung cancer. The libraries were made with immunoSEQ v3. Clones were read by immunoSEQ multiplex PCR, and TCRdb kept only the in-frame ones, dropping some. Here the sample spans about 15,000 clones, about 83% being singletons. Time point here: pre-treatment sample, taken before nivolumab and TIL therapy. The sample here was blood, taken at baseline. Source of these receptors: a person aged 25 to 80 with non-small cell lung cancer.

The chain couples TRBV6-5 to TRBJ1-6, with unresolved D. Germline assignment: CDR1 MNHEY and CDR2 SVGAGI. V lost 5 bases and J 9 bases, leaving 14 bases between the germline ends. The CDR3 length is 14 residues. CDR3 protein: CASSMDGLVSPLHF. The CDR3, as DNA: TGTGCCAGCAGTATGGACGGCCTAGTTTCACCCCTCCACTTT.

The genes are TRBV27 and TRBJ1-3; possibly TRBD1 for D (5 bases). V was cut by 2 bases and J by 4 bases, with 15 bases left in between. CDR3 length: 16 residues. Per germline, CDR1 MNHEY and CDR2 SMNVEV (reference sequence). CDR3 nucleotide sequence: TGTGCCAGCAGTTTAGGAGGGGCACAGGACGGAAACACCATATATTTT. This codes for CASSLGGAQDGNTIYF.

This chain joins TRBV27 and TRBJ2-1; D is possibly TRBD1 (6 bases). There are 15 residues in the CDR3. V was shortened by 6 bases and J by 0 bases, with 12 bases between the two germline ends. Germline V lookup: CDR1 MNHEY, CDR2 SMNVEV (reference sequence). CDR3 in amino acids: CASRTQGNSYNEQFF. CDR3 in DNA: TGTGCCAGCAGGACACAGGGAAACTCCTACAATGAGCAGTTCTTC.

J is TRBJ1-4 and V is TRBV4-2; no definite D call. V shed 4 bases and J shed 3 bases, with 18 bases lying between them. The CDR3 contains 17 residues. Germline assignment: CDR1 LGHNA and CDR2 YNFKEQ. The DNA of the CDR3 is TGTGCCAGCAGCCCCTCGGGGATCGAAGCCTCTAATGAAAAACTGTTTTTT. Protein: CASSPSGIEASNEKLFF.

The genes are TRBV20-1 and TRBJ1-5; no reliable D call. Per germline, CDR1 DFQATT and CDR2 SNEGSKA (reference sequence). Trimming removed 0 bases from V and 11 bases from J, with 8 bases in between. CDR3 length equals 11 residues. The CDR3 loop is CSARDRRAQHF. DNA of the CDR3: TGCAGTGCTAGAGACCGGAGGGCCCAGCATTTT.

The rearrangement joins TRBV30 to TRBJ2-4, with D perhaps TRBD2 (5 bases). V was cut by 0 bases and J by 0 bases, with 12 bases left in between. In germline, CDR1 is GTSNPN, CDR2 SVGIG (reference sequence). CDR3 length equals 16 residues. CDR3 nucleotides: TGTGCCTGGAGTGTACCCCTTGGACTAGCCAAAAACATTCAGTACTTC. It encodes CAWSVPLGLAKNIQYF. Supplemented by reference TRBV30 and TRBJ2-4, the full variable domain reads SQTIHQWPATLVQPVGSPLSLECTVEGTSNPNLYWYRQAAGRGLQLLFYSVGIGQISSEVPQNLSASRPQDRQFILSSKKLLLSDSGFYLCAWSVPLGLAKNIQYFGAGTRLSVL.

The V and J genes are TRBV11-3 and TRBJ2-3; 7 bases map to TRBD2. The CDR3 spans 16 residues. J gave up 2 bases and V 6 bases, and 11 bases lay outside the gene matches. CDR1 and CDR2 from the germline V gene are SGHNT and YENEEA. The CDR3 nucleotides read TGTGCCAGCAGTCCAAACCTAGCGGCAAACACAGATACGCAGTATTTT. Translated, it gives CASSPNLAANTDTQYF.

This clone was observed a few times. The CDR3 DNA reads as TGTGCCAGCAGCCTAACGAGGACAGCGACCTACGAGCAGTACTTC. It yields the protein CASSLTRTATYEQYF. The chain uses TRBV7-2 and TRBJ2-7; D perhaps matches TRBD1 (6 bases). In germline, CDR1 is SGHTA, CDR2 FQGNSA. The CDR3 runs to 15 residues. Trimming cost V 5 bases and J 2 bases, with 16 bases left between them.

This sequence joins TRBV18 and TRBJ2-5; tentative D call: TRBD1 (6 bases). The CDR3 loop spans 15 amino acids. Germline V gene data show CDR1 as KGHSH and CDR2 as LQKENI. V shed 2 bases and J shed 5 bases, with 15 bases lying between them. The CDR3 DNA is TGTGCCAGCTCACCATCGGGCAGGGGCGGTGAGACCCAGTACTTC. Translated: CASSPSGRGGETQYF. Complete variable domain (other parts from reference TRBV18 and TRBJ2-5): NAGVMQNPRHLVRRRGQEARLRCSPMKGHSHVYWYRQLPEEGLKFMVYLQKENIIDESGMPKERFSAEFPKEGPSILRIQQVVRGDSAAYFCASSPSGRGGETQYFGPGTRLLVL.

The CDR3 DNA is TGTGCCAGCAGCCCGTGGGGGGGGCAGTACTCCTCCTACGAGCAGTACTTC. Translated, it gives CASSPWGGQYSSYEQYF. This chain uses TRBV9 with TRBJ2-7, with a tentative D call TRBD2 (7 bases). The CDR3 has 17 amino acids. V was shortened by 4 bases and J by 0 bases, with 20 bases between the two germline ends. The germline V gene encodes CDR1 SGDLS and CDR2 YYNGEE. Drawing the rest from reference TRBV9 and TRBJ2-7, the complete variable domain is DSGVTQTPKHLITATGQRVTLRCSPRSGDLSVYWYQQSLDQGLQFLIQYYNGEERAKGNILERFSAQQFPDLHSELNLSSLELGDSALYFCASSPWGGQYSSYEQYFGPGTRLTVT.

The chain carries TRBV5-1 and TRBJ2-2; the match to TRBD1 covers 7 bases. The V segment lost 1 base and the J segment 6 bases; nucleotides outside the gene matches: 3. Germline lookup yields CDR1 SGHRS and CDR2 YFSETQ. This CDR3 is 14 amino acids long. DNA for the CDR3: TGCGCCAGCAGCTTGTTCCAGGGGGCCGGGGAGCTGTTTTTT. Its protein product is CASSLFQGAGELFF.

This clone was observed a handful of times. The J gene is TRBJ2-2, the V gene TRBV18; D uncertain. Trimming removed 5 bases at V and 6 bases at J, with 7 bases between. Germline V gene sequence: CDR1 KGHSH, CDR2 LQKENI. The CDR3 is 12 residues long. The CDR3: CASSKSAGELFF. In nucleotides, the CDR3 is TGTGCCAGCTCAAAATCAGCCGGGGAGCTGTTTTTT.

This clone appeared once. The CDR3 nucleotides are TGCGCCAGCAGCCACACGGTGGACACCGGGGAGCTGTTTTTT. Translation: CASSHTVDTGELFF. This rearrangement joins TRBV4-3 to TRBJ2-2; D is ambiguous. Germline CDR1 reads LGHNA; CDR2 reads YSLEER. The V gene lost 3 bases and the J gene lost 3 bases, with 8 bases spanning the gap. This CDR3 spans 14 amino acids.

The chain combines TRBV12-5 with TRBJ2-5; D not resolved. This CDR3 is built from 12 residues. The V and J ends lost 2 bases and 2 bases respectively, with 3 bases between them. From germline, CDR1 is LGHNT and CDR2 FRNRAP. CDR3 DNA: TGTGCTAGTGGTTTGTTGCAAGAGACCCAGTACTTC. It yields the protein CASGLLQETQYF.